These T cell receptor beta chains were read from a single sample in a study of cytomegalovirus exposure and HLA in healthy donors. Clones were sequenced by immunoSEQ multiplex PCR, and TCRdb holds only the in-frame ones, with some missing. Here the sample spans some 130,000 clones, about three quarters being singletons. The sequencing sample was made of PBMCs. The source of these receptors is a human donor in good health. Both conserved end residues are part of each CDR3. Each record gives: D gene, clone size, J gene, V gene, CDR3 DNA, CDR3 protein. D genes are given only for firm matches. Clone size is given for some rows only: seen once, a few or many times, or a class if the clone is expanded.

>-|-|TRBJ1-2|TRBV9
TGTGCCAGCAGCGGAGTCAAGGGGAACTATGGCTACACCTTC
CASSGVKGNYGYTF
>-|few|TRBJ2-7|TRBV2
TGTGCCAGCATCCGGAGCTCGCCCTACGAGCAGTACTTC
CASIRSSPYEQYF
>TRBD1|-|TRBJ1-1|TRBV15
TGTGCCACCAGCAGGGACAGGGCAGGGACTGAAGCTTTCTTT
CATSRDRAGTEAFF
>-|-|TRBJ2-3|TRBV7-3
TGTGCCAGCAGCTTACTCGGGGGGCGTACGCAGTATTTT
CASSLLGGRTQYF
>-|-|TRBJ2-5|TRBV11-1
TGTGCCAGCAGCTTAAGGCTGGACAAGACCCAGTACTTC
CASSLRLDKTQYF
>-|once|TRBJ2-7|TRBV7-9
TGTTCCAGCAGCTTAACAGGGAGCTCCTACGAGCAGTACTTC
CSSSLTGSSYEQYF
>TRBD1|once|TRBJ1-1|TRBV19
TGTGCCAGTAGTGTTTCGACAGGGCCGAACACTGAAGCTTTCTTT
CASSVSTGPNTEAFF
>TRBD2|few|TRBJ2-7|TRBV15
TGTGCCACCAGCGGGAGGGCGATGGCCTCCTACGAGCAGTACTTC
CATSGRAMASYEQYF
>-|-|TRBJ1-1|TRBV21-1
TGTGCCAGCAGCAAAGAAGCTTGGACAGGGGGATTCGGCACTGAAGCTTTCTTT
CASSKEAWTGGFGTEAFF
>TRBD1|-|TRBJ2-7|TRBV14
TGTGCCAGCAGCCAATGGACAGGGGGCGAGCAGTACTTC
CASSQWTGGEQYF
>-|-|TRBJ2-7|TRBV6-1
TGTGCCAGCAGACAGGGTCCGAGCGAGCAGTACTTC
CASRQGPSEQYF
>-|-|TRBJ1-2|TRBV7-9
TGTGCCAGCAGCTTAAGCCTTCCGGGTGGCTACACCTTC
CASSLSLPGGYTF
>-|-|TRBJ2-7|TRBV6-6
TGTGCCAGCAGTTGCTCGCGGAGGGGCGGGTACGAGCAGTACTTC
CASSCSRRGGYEQYF
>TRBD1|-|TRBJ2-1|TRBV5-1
TGCGCCAGCAGACGGACAGGATGGAGCAATGAGCAGTTCTTC
CASRRTGWSNEQFF
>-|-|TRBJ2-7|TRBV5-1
TGCGCCAGCAGCTACCAAATGACAAGTAAATACGAGCAGTACTTC
CASSYQMTSKYEQYF